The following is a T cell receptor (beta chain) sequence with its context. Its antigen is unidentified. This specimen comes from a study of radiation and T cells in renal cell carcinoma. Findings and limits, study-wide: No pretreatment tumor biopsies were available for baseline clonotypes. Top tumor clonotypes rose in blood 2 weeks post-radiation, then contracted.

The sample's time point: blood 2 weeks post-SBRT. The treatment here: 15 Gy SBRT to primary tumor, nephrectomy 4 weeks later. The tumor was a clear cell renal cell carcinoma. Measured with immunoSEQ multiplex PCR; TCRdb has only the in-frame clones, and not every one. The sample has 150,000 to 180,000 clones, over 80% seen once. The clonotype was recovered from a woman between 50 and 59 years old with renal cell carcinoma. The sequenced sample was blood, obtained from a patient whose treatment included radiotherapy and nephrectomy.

The CDR3 coding sequence is TGTGCCAGCAGCTCTCACCGGACAGGGTTTAACTATGGCTACACCTTC. It codes for CASSSHRTGFNYGYTF. The J gene is TRBJ1-2, the V gene TRBV11-2; the match to TRBD1 covers 8 bases. Trimming removed 4 bases from V and 1 base from J; junction bases left unmatched: 8. The CDR3 totals 16 residues. From germline, CDR1 is SGHAT and CDR2 FQNNGV.